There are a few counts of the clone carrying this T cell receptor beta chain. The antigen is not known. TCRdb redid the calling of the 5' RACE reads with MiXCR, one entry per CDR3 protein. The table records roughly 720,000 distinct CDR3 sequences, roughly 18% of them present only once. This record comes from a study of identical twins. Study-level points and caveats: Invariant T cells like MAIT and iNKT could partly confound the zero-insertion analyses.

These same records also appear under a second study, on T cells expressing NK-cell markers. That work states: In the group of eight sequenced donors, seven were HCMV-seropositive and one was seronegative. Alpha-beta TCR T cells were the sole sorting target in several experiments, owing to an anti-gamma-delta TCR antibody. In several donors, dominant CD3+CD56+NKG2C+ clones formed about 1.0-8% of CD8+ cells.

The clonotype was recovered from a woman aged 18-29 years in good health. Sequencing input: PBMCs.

CDR3 residues: CATSSLAGVMRNEQFF. For the CDR3, the DNA is TGTGCCACCAGCAGTCTAGCGGGAGTAATGCGCAATGAGCAGTTCTTC. This chain connects TRBV15 to TRBJ2-1, with 10 bases matching TRBD2. The trim removed 3 bases at V and 6 bases at J, leaving 8 bases unmatched. Germline CDR1 and CDR2: LNHNV and YYDKDF (reference sequence). The CDR3 is made up of 16 amino acids.